One and the same sample provided the 32 T cell receptor beta chains below, sequenced in a study of T-cell reconstitution after alpha-beta-depleted transplantation in children (dated by TCRdb to 2015 to 2016). The library relied on PCR. The run used an Illumina HiSeq 2500. To normalize quantification of the TCRbeta repertoire, the TCR libraries were built with molecular barcoding that relied on unique molecular identifiers. TCRdb ran its own pipeline on the public reads, namely fastp trimming at Q25 and MiXCR clone calling, and kept in-frame beta chains. Identical CDR3 proteins give one entry, which carries the most common genes and DNA. Present in this sample are around 500,000 distinct CDR3 sequences, about 12% of which were seen just once. Clones ranked in the top ten supply about 5% of the sample. Here the sequenced sample was PBMCs from the stem cell graft donor, taken from the stem cell graft. These receptors all stem from a human donor who donated a stem cell graft to a child with combined immunodeficiency.

A remark on this clonotype: This could be a read error, since a much larger clone is one nucleotide away. The rearrangement links TRBV5-5 to TRBJ2-7; D might be TRBD1 or TRBD2, each matching 5 bases. The CDR3 runs to 14 residues. Germline lookup yields CDR1 SGHKS and CDR2 YYEKEE (reference sequence). Trimming left V 0 bases short and J 0 bases short, with 7 bases between. The CDR3 DNA reads TGTGCCAGCAGCTTGGACGGGACCTCCTACGAGCAGTACTTC. Protein: CASSLDGTSYEQYF.

The V call is TRBV3-1, the J call TRBJ1-2; tentative D call: TRBD1 (6 bases). Trimming pared 1 base from V and 4 bases from J, leaving 13 bases between. Germline V gene sequence: CDR1 LGHDT, CDR2 YNNKEL (reference sequence). The CDR3 has 15 amino acids. The CDR3 protein is CASSQGGGGSYGYTF. CDR3 nucleotide sequence: TGTGCCAGCAGCCAAGGGGGAGGGGGTAGCTATGGCTACACCTTC.

This chain links TRBV27 with TRBJ2-1; possible D gene TRBD2, 6 bases. In germline, CDR1 is MNHEY, CDR2 SMNVEV (reference sequence). V lost 7 bases, J lost 4 bases, and 11 bases lay in between. The CDR3 contains 13 residues. CDR3 sequence: CASKEGMYNEQFF. The CDR3 DNA sequence: TGTGCCAGCAAGGAGGGAATGTACAATGAGCAGTTCTTC.

This clonotype was counted many times. This rearrangement joins TRBV20-1 to TRBJ2-1, with D possibly being TRBD2 (6 bases). CDR3 length: 12 amino acids. V dropped 2 bases and J dropped 12 bases, with 14 bases sitting between them. Germline V gene sequence: CDR1 DFQATT, CDR2 SNEGSKA (reference sequence). The DNA of the CDR3 is TGCAGTGCTAGATGGGACTCAAGGGGGCAGTTCTTC. Translation gives CSARWDSRGQFF.

Many counts were recorded for this clonotype. V gene TRBV2 combines with J gene TRBJ2-7, with TRBD2 matching over 9 bases. V was clipped by 6 bases and J by 5 bases; unmatched bases: 14. The CDR3 covers 16 residues. CDR1 is SNHLY, CDR2 FYNNEI, per germline. The CDR3 spells CASRGGFSGSSHEQYF. CDR3 DNA sequence: TGTGCCAGCAGGGGGGGATTTAGCGGGAGTTCCCACGAGCAGTACTTC.

This chain connects TRBV6-2 or TRBV6-3 to TRBJ2-1; 10 nucleotides match TRBD1. Germline V gene lookup returns CDR1 MNHEY and CDR2 SVGEGT. The junction had 11 bases not matched to a gene; V was cut back by 2 bases and J by 4 bases. CDR3 size: 18 residues. The CDR3: CASSYRRDRGGGYNEQFF. CDR3 nucleotides: TGTGCCAGCAGTTACCGTCGGGACAGGGGAGGAGGATACAATGAGCAGTTCTTC.

This clonotype occurred many times. CDR3 region: CASGLVLDKTSEQFF. The CDR3 DNA sequence: TGTGCTAGTGGTTTGGTACTAGACAAGACTTCGGAGCAGTTCTTC. This rearrangement joins TRBV12-5 to TRBJ2-1, with a tentative D call TRBD2 (5 bases). Germline assignment: CDR1 LGHNT and CDR2 FRNRAP. The CDR3 runs 15 residues. Trimming cost V 0 bases and J 10 bases, with 16 bases left between them.

This clonotype was detected only a few times. This sequence joins TRBV7-9 and TRBJ2-2, with 11 positions matching TRBD2. The CDR3 covers 17 residues. Trimming removed 5 bases from V and 7 bases from J; junction bases left unmatched: 12. Germline CDR1 is SEHNR and CDR2 is FQNEAQ (reference sequence). This CDR3 is CASSPPTSGKNYGELFF. The CDR3 DNA is TGTGCCAGCAGCCCACCGACTAGCGGGAAGAACTACGGGGAGCTGTTTTTT.

The chain recombines TRBV12-3 or TRBV12-4 with TRBJ1-1; 12 nucleotides line up with TRBD1. CDR3 size: 16 residues. The V gene end was trimmed by 4 bases and the J gene end by 4 bases; junction bases not matched to a gene: 7. CDR3 protein: CASSSGTGGGGTEAFF. The CDR3 nucleotides are TGTGCCAGCAGTTCCGGGACAGGGGGCGGCGGCACTGAAGCTTTCTTT.

This chain uses TRBV6-2 or TRBV6-3 with TRBJ1-2; D perhaps matches TRBD1 (5 bases). CDR1 MNHEY and CDR2 SVGEGT come from the germline V gene. The CDR3 sequence is 12 residues long. V was trimmed by 4 bases and J by 7 bases, leaving 10 bases between them. The CDR3 loop reads CASSWGLFGYTF. Written as DNA, the CDR3 is TGTGCCAGCAGTTGGGGACTTTTTGGCTACACCTTC.

J is TRBJ1-3 and V is TRBV6-4; D gene ambiguous. Germline CDR1 is MRHNA and CDR2 is SNTAGT. V was trimmed by 0 bases and J by 10 bases, leaving 7 bases between them. The CDR3 length is 12 residues. CDR3 bases: TGTGCCAGCAGTGACTCGTATGGGACCATATATTTT. This codes for CASSDSYGTIYF.

This clonotype has more than one count but fewer than ten. This chain uses TRBV7-9 with TRBJ2-4; 9 bases are a match to TRBD1. The CDR3 loop spans 15 amino acids. The ends lost 5 bases at V and 4 bases at J; junction bases unmatched: 6. CDR1 SEHNR and CDR2 FQNEAQ come from the germline V gene (reference sequence). In DNA form, the CDR3 reads TGTGCCAGCAGCCAGACAGGGGGATTGAAAAACATTCAGTACTTC. It yields the protein CASSQTGGLKNIQYF.

There are a few counts of this clonotype. A much larger clone differs from this one at a single base, so this may be a read error. This chain joins TRBV12-3 or TRBV12-4 and TRBJ1-1; TRBD1 agrees at 10 bases. The CDR3 contains 13 residues. V shed 6 bases and J 4 bases; nucleotides not matched to a gene: 2. The CDR3 reads CASRWTGGTEAFF. DNA of the CDR3: TGTGCCAGCAGATGGACAGGGGGCACTGAAGCTTTCTTT.

This clonotype was seen ten or more times. The chain carries TRBV11-2 and TRBJ2-3; D is unresolved. The CDR3 consists of 14 residues. The V gene's germline CDR1 is SGHAT and CDR2 FQNNGV. V was pared by 6 bases and J by 0 bases, with 10 bases between. CDR3 in amino acids: CASRSLASTDTQYF. The CDR3 DNA reads TGTGCCAGCAGGTCTCTTGCTAGCACAGATACGCAGTATTTT.

This clonotype was counted only a few times. This chain joins TRBV4-3 and TRBJ2-6; D is perhaps TRBD2 (5 bases). CDR3 length: 16 amino acids. Trimming removed 0 bases from V and 2 bases from J, with 8 bases in between. Germline loops: CDR1 LGHNA, CDR2 YSLEER. The CDR3: CASSQEVGAGANVLTF. The CDR3, as DNA: TGCGCCAGCAGCCAAGAAGTGGGAGCTGGGGCCAACGTCCTGACTTTC.

Only a few counts were recorded for this clonotype. The chain has TRBV7-9 and TRBJ2-1; 11 bases map to TRBD2. With 5 bases clipped from V and 6 bases from J, the junction kept 12 bases outside the gene matches. CDR1 and CDR2 from the germline V gene are SEHNR and FQNEAQ (reference sequence). The CDR3 is 17 amino acids. The CDR3 DNA follows: TGTGCCAGCAGCGTCCCACCGGGACTAGCGGATTTCAATGAGCAGTTCTTC. This translates into CASSVPPGLADFNEQFF.

The chain carries TRBV15 and TRBJ1-1, with D hard to call. Trimming took 0 bases from V and 5 from J, leaving 10 bases between them. The CDR3 is 14 residues long. Germline lookup yields CDR1 LNHNV and CDR2 YYDKDF (reference sequence). DNA for the CDR3: TGTGCCACCAGCAGAGATTCCGGACGTACTGAAGCTTTCTTT. As protein: CATSRDSGRTEAFF.

This clonotype was observed a few times. The V and J genes are TRBV20-1 and TRBJ1-5; 9 nucleotides line up with TRBD1. The germline gives CDR1 DFQATT, CDR2 SNEGSKA (reference sequence). The CDR3 consists of 12 residues. Losses at the gene ends were 5 bases for V and 5 bases for J; bases not matched to a gene: 1. The CDR3 spells CSAWDRDQPQHF. The CDR3 DNA reads as TGCAGTGCTTGGGACAGGGATCAGCCCCAGCATTTT.

This clonotype was seen many times. The J gene is TRBJ2-7, the V gene TRBV18; D may be TRBD2 (5 bases). From germline, CDR1 is KGHSH and CDR2 LQKENI. V lost 3 bases and J lost 2, with 8 bases in between. This CDR3 has 13 amino acids. CDR3 sequence reads: CASSPERAYEQYF. The CDR3 DNA is TGTGCCAGCTCACCGGAGAGGGCCTACGAGCAGTACTTC.

The CDR3 DNA reads as TGTGCCAGCCTACTAGCGTCAAGCTCCTACGAGCAGTACTTC. This sequence encodes CASLLASSSYEQYF. J is TRBJ2-7 and V is TRBV2; 7 bases are shared with TRBD2. Trimming removed 8 bases from V and 0 bases from J; junction bases left unmatched: 7. The CDR3 spans 14 residues. CDR1 SNHLY and CDR2 FYNNEI come from the germline V gene.

This clonotype was counted a few times. The rearrangement uses TRBV12-3 or TRBV12-4 and TRBJ1-1, with D uncertain. This CDR3 has 12 amino acids. V was clipped by 8 bases and J by 5 bases, with 12 bases between them. In DNA form, the CDR3 reads TGTGCCAGCCATCTCGGGGTAACTGAAGCTTTCTTT. It specifies CASHLGVTEAFF.

Many counts were recorded for this clonotype. The chain employs TRBV12-3 or TRBV12-4 and TRBJ1-5; 9 positions agree with TRBD1. The V and J ends lost 1 base and 6 bases, in that order; junction bases with no gene match: 1. The CDR3 consists of 14 residues. The CDR3 sequence: CASSLVQGAQPQHF. The CDR3 DNA follows: TGTGCCAGCAGTTTAGTACAGGGGGCTCAGCCCCAGCATTTT.

This clonotype was counted at least ten times. This chain joins TRBV12-3 or TRBV12-4 and TRBJ2-2; D not resolved. This CDR3 comprises 15 residues. Trimming removed 2 bases at V and 5 bases at J, with 12 bases between. The CDR3 sequence: CASSLSPLGTGELFF. Written as DNA, the CDR3 is TGTGCCAGCAGTTTAAGCCCGTTGGGGACCGGGGAGCTGTTTTTT.

This clonotype has a count of ten or more. The chain combines TRBV10-3 with TRBJ2-3; 7 bases are shared with TRBD2. Germline CDR1 ENHRY, CDR2 SYGVKD. The J segment lost 3 bases and the V segment lost 10 bases, leaving 10 bases of the junction unmatched. The CDR3 is made up of 14 amino acids. CDR3 protein: CATLGGLGTDTQYF. The CDR3 DNA reads as TGTGCCACCCTGGGAGGGTTAGGGACAGATACGCAGTATTTT.

V gene TRBV2 combines with J gene TRBJ2-3; D ambiguous. Deletions cut 8 bases from V and 3 bases from J, with 15 bases between. Germline V CDR1 and CDR2: SNHLY, FYNNEI. The CDR3 sequence is 14 residues long. The CDR3 DNA reads as TGTGCCAGCTCAGTGGGCCAGTTGACAGATACGCAGTATTTT. Residues: CASSVGQLTDTQYF. Filled out from reference TRBV2 and TRBJ2-3, the complete variable domain reads EPEVTQTPSHQVTQMGQEVILRCVPISNHLYFYWYRQILGQKVEFLVSFYNNEISEKSEIFDDQFSVERPDGSNFTLKIRSTKLEDSAMYFCASSVGQLTDTQYFGPGTRLTVL.

This clonotype appeared a few times. V and J are TRBV12-3 or TRBV12-4 and TRBJ2-3, with D possibly being TRBD2 (6 bases). The V end was cut by 3 bases, the J end by 6 bases, with 16 bases between. The CDR3 runs 15 residues. DNA of the CDR3: TGTGCCAGCAGTTTTAGCGACGGAGGGAGGGATACGCAGTATTTT. Translation gives CASSFSDGGRDTQYF.

This sequence joins TRBV18 and TRBJ2-1; 12 nucleotides line up with TRBD1. The J segment lost 8 bases and the V segment lost 3 bases, leaving 5 bases of the junction unmatched. Germline CDR1 and CDR2: KGHSH and LQKENI. This CDR3 is built from 15 residues. In DNA, the CDR3 is TGTGCCAGCTCACCCGGGACAGGGGGCAGCTATGAGCAGTTCTTC. Protein product: CASSPGTGGSYEQFF. The complete variable domain, with remaining parts taken from reference TRBV18 and TRBJ2-1, reads NAGVMQNPRHLVRRRGQEARLRCSPMKGHSHVYWYRQLPEEGLKFMVYLQKENIIDESGMPKERFSAEFPKEGPSILRIQQVVRGDSAAYFCASSPGTGGSYEQFFGPGTRLTVL.

In this sample, this clonotype turned up many times. The chain has TRBV5-1 and TRBJ2-2; 8 bases align to TRBD1. Trimming cost V 0 bases and J 0 bases; bases outside gene matches: 1. In germline, CDR1 is SGHRS, CDR2 YFSETQ. The CDR3 has 16 residues. CDR3 region: CASSLARGPNTGELFF. The CDR3, as DNA: TGCGCCAGCAGCTTGGCCAGGGGGCCGAACACCGGGGAGCTGTTTTTT.

In its sample, this clonotype was seen many times. V usage is TRBV5-1 and J usage is TRBJ2-7; possibly TRBD1 for D (6 bases). V shed 4 bases and J shed 2 bases, with 10 bases lying between them. The CDR3 contains 13 residues. Germline CDR1 is SGHRS and CDR2 is YFSETQ. The CDR3 is CASSQDSTYEQYF. CDR3 DNA: TGCGCCAGCAGCCAGGACAGCACCTACGAGCAGTACTTC.

This clonotype was counted many times. The V call is TRBV29-1, the J call TRBJ2-3, with 8 bases fitting TRBD1. The CDR3 has 16 amino acids. CDR1 is SQVTM, CDR2 ANQGSEA, per germline. J was trimmed by 1 base and V by 2 bases; bases with no gene match: 8. The CDR3 reads CSVEKGQAFGTDTQYF. DNA of the CDR3: TGCAGCGTTGAAAAGGGACAGGCGTTCGGCACAGATACGCAGTATTTT.

The J gene is TRBJ2-1, the V gene TRBV7-3; 12 nucleotides match TRBD2. CDR3 length: 17 residues. Germline values: CDR1 SGHTA, CDR2 FQGTGA. V shed 5 bases, J shed 5 bases, and the junction held 10 bases outside the gene matches. For the CDR3, the DNA is TGTGCCAGCAGCCCCTCGGGACTAGCGGGCTTAAACAATGAGCAGTTCTTC. This encodes CASSPSGLAGLNNEQFF.

The J gene is TRBJ2-3, the V gene TRBV20-1, with TRBD1 identical over 9 bases. The germline CDR1 and CDR2 sequences are DFQATT and SNEGSKA (reference sequence). J was trimmed by 4 bases and V by 3 bases; bases with no gene match: 11. The CDR3 length is 16 residues. The CDR3 loop reads CSASNPRDRDADTQYF. The CDR3, as DNA: TGCAGTGCTAGCAACCCCCGGGACAGGGATGCAGATACGCAGTATTTT.